Listed below are T cell receptor beta chains from one sample, sequenced in a study of OX40 agonist ivuxolimab in advanced cancers. Libraries were prepared by immunoSEQ multiplex PCR; TCRdb keeps only in-frame clonotypes and omits some of them. The sample records roughly 9,900 clones, roughly 78% being singletons. The material sequenced was CD4+ or CD8+ T cells sorted from blood, taken in a trial of the OX40 agonist ivuxolimab. These receptors were collected from an adult with an advanced solid tumor such as melanoma, head and neck, liver or kidney cancer. Both conserved end residues are part of each CDR3. The order of the fields is clone size, D gene, V gene, J gene, CDR3 DNA, CDR3 protein. D genes are given only for firm matches. A row's size may be missing; if present it is once, few, many or a size class.

size: -
D: TRBD2
V: TRBV7-7
J: TRBJ2-1
DNA: TGTGCTAGCAGCTTAGTAGGACTAGCGGGAGGGCCTAGCTCCTACAATGAGCAGTTCTTC
CDR3: CASSLVGLAGGPSSYNEQFF

size: -
D: TRBD2
V: TRBV5-6
J: TRBJ2-1
DNA: TGTGCCAGCAGCCCGACCCTTGCGGGAGGGACCAATGAGCAGTTCTTC
CDR3: CASSPTLAGGTNEQFF

size: -
D: TRBD2
V: TRBV9
J: TRBJ2-2
DNA: TGTGCCAGCAGCGCGCGACTAGCGGCCCCGAACACCGGGGAGCTGTTTTTT
CDR3: CASSARLAAPNTGELFF

size: -
D: TRBD2
V: TRBV9
J: TRBJ2-7
DNA: TGTGCCAGCAGCGTAGAGGGGACTAGCGGGAGATTAGGCGAGCAGTACTTC
CDR3: CASSVEGTSGRLGEQYF

size: -
D: TRBD2
V: TRBV11-2
J: TRBJ2-6
DNA: TGTGCCAGCAGCTACCCTCGCCAGGGAGGGCACGACGTCCTGACTTTC
CDR3: CASSYPRQGGHDVLTF

size: -
D: -
V: TRBV4-3
J: TRBJ2-2
DNA: TGCGCCAGCAGTCGAACTGAATATAACACCGGGGAGCTGTTTTTT
CDR3: CASSRTEYNTGELFF

size: -
D: -
V: TRBV7-6
J: TRBJ1-2
DNA: TGTGCCAGCAGCTTGGGGGGCGTCGGGGCGCGTGGTGGCTACACCTTC
CDR3: CASSLGGVGARGGYTF

size: -
D: -
V: TRBV7-2
J: TRBJ1-1
DNA: TGTGCCAGCAGCTTAGTGGCAGGGGTCGACACTGAAGCTTTCTTT
CDR3: CASSLVAGVDTEAFF

size: few
D: TRBD1
V: TRBV19
J: TRBJ2-7
DNA: TGTGCCAGTAGAAGCGACAGGGCGAGCTCCTACGAGCAGTACTTC
CDR3: CASRSDRASSYEQYF

size: -
D: TRBD1
V: TRBV9
J: TRBJ2-1
DNA: TGTGCCAGCAGTGGGTCGGGACAGCGAAACAATGAGCAGTTCTTC
CDR3: CASSGSGQRNNEQFF

size: -
D: TRBD2
V: TRBV7-8
J: TRBJ2-7
DNA: TGTGCCAGCAGCTTAAGGGGACTAACCTACGAGCAGTACTTC
CDR3: CASSLRGLTYEQYF

size: few
D: -
V: TRBV10-2
J: TRBJ2-7
DNA: TGCGCCAGCAGTGAACAGTACGAGCAGTACTTC
CDR3: CASSEQYEQYF

size: -
D: TRBD2
V: TRBV4-3
J: TRBJ2-2
DNA: TGCGCCAGCAGCCAAGACAGCGGGGCGAACACCGGGGAGCTGTTTTTT
CDR3: CASSQDSGANTGELFF

size: -
D: -
V: TRBV10-3
J: TRBJ1-2
DNA: TGTGCCATCAGTGACACACTGATACTTAACTATGGCTACACCTTC
CDR3: CAISDTLILNYGYTF

size: -
D: TRBD2
V: TRBV27
J: TRBJ2-1
DNA: TGTGCCAGCAGTTTTCTAGCGGGAGAGAATGAGCAGTTCTTC
CDR3: CASSFLAGENEQFF

size: -
D: TRBD1
V: TRBV28
J: TRBJ1-2
DNA: TGTGCCAGCAGTTTTTATGTGACAGGGGGTCTCGCCTTC
CDR3: CASSFYVTGGLAF

size: few
D: -
V: TRBV6-6
J: TRBJ2-1
DNA: TGTGCCAGCAGTTCGACTAGTTGGAATGAGCAGTTCTTC
CDR3: CASSSTSWNEQFF

size: -
D: TRBD2
V: TRBV19
J: TRBJ2-7
DNA: TGTGCCAGTAGTATCATCGGACTAGACGAACGGTCCTACGAGCAGTACTTC
CDR3: CASSIIGLDERSYEQYF

size: -
D: -
V: TRBV13
J: TRBJ1-2
DNA: TGTGCCAGCAGCTTAGGGACAGCTGTTCCCTTCTATGGCTACACCTTC
CDR3: CASSLGTAVPFYGYTF

size: -
D: TRBD2
V: TRBV13
J: TRBJ2-7
DNA: TGTGCCAGCAGCCTTCGACTAGCGGGGAGCTCCTACGAGCAGTACTTC
CDR3: CASSLRLAGSSYEQYF

size: -
D: -
V: TRBV6-6
J: TRBJ1-1
DNA: TGTGCCAGCAGTTACCGGGACGGCACTGAAGCTTTCTTT
CDR3: CASSYRDGTEAFF

size: -
D: -
V: TRBV5-5
J: TRBJ2-3
DNA: TGTGCCAGCAGCCGGGACATTCCTGATACGCAGTATTTT
CDR3: CASSRDIPDTQYF

size: once
D: TRBD1
V: TRBV19
J: TRBJ1-5
DNA: TGTGCCAGTAGTATCACACGACATCCGGGACAGGGACTAAGTCAGCCCCAGCATTTT
CDR3: CASSITRHPGQGLSQPQHF

size: -
D: TRBD2
V: TRBV7-2
J: TRBJ2-7
DNA: TGTGCCAGCAGCTCGCCCTCCGGACTAGATAATTACGAGCAGTACTTC
CDR3: CASSSPSGLDNYEQYF

size: -
D: -
V: TRBV6-4
J: TRBJ2-2
DNA: TGTGCCAGCAGTGATTCGGACACCGGGGAGCTGTTTTTT
CDR3: CASSDSDTGELFF

size: -
D: TRBD1
V: TRBV5-6
J: TRBJ2-1
DNA: TGTGCCAGCAGCTTCATCCAGGGGGCTGGCAATGAGCAGTTCTTC
CDR3: CASSFIQGAGNEQFF

size: once
D: -
V: TRBV27
J: TRBJ1-2
DNA: TGTGCCAGCAGTTTTATGCCCCTCACCTATGGCTACACCTTC
CDR3: CASSFMPLTYGYTF

size: -
D: TRBD2
V: TRBV4-1
J: TRBJ2-1
DNA: TGCGCCAGCAGCCATGGCGGGAGGTATGAGCAGTTCTTC
CDR3: CASSHGGRYEQFF

size: -
D: TRBD1
V: TRBV10-3
J: TRBJ2-7
DNA: TGTGCCACCTGGACAGGGGTTAACGAGCAGTACTTC
CDR3: CATWTGVNEQYF

size: few
D: -
V: TRBV9
J: TRBJ1-4
DNA: TGTGCCAGCAGCGTAGACGGGTTAGGGGATGAAAAACTGTTTTTT
CDR3: CASSVDGLGDEKLFF

size: -
D: TRBD2
V: TRBV4-3
J: TRBJ2-2
DNA: TGCGCCAGCAGCCAAGATTCCGGGAGGGCCGGGGAGCTGTTTTTT
CDR3: CASSQDSGRAGELFF

size: few
D: TRBD1
V: TRBV30
J: TRBJ1-5
DNA: TGTGCCTGGAGCACCGGGACAGGGGTCAATCAGCCCCAGCATTTT
CDR3: CAWSTGTGVNQPQHF

size: -
D: -
V: TRBV5-6
J: TRBJ2-7
DNA: TGTGCCAGCCGAGGGGGAGTTGCCTACGAGCAGTACTTC
CDR3: CASRGGVAYEQYF

size: -
D: TRBD2
V: TRBV14
J: TRBJ2-1
DNA: TGTGCCAGCAGCCTTCTAGCGGGAGTACCCAATGAGCAGTTCTTC
CDR3: CASSLLAGVPNEQFF

size: -
D: TRBD2
V: TRBV5-4
J: TRBJ2-7
DNA: TGTGCCAGCAGCTTGCGACTAGCGGGGTCCTACGAGCAGTACTTC
CDR3: CASSLRLAGSYEQYF

size: few
D: TRBD2
V: TRBV27
J: TRBJ2-7
DNA: TGTGCCAGCAGTCCGTCAGCGGGAGCTGGAGAGCAGTACTTC
CDR3: CASSPSAGAGEQYF

size: -
D: -
V: TRBV20-1
J: TRBJ1-1
DNA: TGCAGTGCTAGTATCGACGCTGAAGCTTTCTTT
CDR3: CSASIDAEAFF

size: -
D: -
V: TRBV10-3
J: TRBJ2-1
DNA: TGTGCCATGAAGGACAGAGACAATGAGCAGTTCTTC
CDR3: CAMKDRDNEQFF

size: -
D: -
V: TRBV7-9
J: TRBJ2-5
DNA: TGTGCCAGCAGGGAGGGGGGTAGCGGATACCAAGAGACCCAGTACTTC
CDR3: CASREGGSGYQETQYF

size: -
D: -
V: TRBV7-6
J: TRBJ2-5
DNA: TGTGCCAGCAGCTTAGATGTCGGAACCATACAAGAGACCCAGTACTTC
CDR3: CASSLDVGTIQETQYF

size: once
D: -
V: TRBV29-1
J: TRBJ1-2
DNA: TGCAGCGTTGACCCGGGGGGCAATAGGAACTATGGCTACACCTTC
CDR3: CSVDPGGNRNYGYTF

size: -
D: -
V: TRBV10-1
J: TRBJ2-7
DNA: TGCGCCAGCAGTGTTACGGCAGGGAGTAACGAGCAGTACTTC
CDR3: CASSVTAGSNEQYF

size: -
D: TRBD2
V: TRBV27
J: TRBJ2-5
DNA: TGTGCCAGCAGTTTACGGCTAGCGGGAGGGGAGAGAGAGACCCAGTACTTC
CDR3: CASSLRLAGGERETQYF

size: -
D: -
V: TRBV28
J: TRBJ1-4
DNA: TGTGCCAGCAGTCCCCTTGGGGCTAATGAAAAACTGTTTTTT
CDR3: CASSPLGANEKLFF

size: -
D: -
V: TRBV11-1
J: TRBJ2-7
DNA: TGTGCCAGCAGCTTCCCGGGTAACTACGAGCAGTACTTC
CDR3: CASSFPGNYEQYF

size: -
D: -
V: TRBV10-2
J: TRBJ2-1
DNA: TGCGCCAGCACCGAGAGTGGGCTAGTCGGCAATGAGCAGTTCTTC
CDR3: CASTESGLVGNEQFF

size: -
D: -
V: TRBV5-6
J: TRBJ2-7
DNA: TGTGCCAGCAGCTTGGGACACCTCTCCTACGAGCAGTACTTC
CDR3: CASSLGHLSYEQYF

size: -
D: -
V: TRBV6-5
J: TRBJ2-3
DNA: TGTGCCAGCAGTTTCGGGGTTTTGAGCACAGATACGCAGTATTTT
CDR3: CASSFGVLSTDTQYF